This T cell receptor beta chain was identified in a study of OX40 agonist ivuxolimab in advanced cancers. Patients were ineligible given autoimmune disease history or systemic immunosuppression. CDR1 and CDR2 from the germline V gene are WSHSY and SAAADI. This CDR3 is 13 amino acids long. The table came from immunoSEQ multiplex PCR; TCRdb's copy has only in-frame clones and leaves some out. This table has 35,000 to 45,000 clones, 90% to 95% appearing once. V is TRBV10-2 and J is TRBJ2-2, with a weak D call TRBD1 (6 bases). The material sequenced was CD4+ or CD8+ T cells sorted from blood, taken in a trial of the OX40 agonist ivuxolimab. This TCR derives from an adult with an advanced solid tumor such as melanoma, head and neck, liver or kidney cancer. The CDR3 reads CALDRENTGELFF. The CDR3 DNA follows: TGCGCATTGGACAGAGAGAACACCGGGGAGCTGTTTTTT.